This T cell receptor beta chain was captured by sequencing in a study of early T cells in non-severe SARS-CoV-2 infection. At the level of the study: Bulk RNA from unsorted whole blood was sequenced; chains were unpaired. Notes on the study in general: There was a bias toward anti-spike CD8 responses in VDJdb matching, which missed private and CD4 specificities.

Individual cDNA molecules were tagged with unique molecular identifiers. Via MiXCR, TCRdb re-called the 5' RACE reads, giving one row per CDR3 protein. The repertoire has some 37,000 distinct CDR3 sequences, more than 8% of them found once; the top ten carry about 12%. Germline CDR1 reads SGHKS; CDR2 reads YYEKEE (reference sequence). The CDR3 totals 15 residues. V lost 3 bases and J lost 2, with 15 bases in between. This clonotype was recorded a few times. As yet, its antigen is unknown. The specimen was whole blood. The chain links TRBV5-5 to TRBJ2-7; no clear D. This TCR came from an adult who was a healthcare worker with PCR-confirmed SARS-CoV-2 infection or an uninfected control (not recorded which). The CDR3 loop is CASSSKDTLPYEQYF. The CDR3 nucleotides are TGTGCCAGCAGCTCGAAAGACACCCTTCCCTACGAGCAGTACTTC.